A single sample gave rise to the 22 T cell receptor beta chains below, sequenced in a study of blood T cell repertoires in COVID-19. This table comes from immunoSEQ multiplex PCR, and its TCRdb copy is limited to in-frame clones, with some not included. The sample records over 50,000 clones, around 86% being singletons. Sequenced sample: peripheral blood. The receptors here all came from a man aged 45-65 years with active COVID-19.

The chain has TRBV6-5 and TRBJ1-1; D might be TRBD1 (5 bases). Trimming left V 5 bases short and J 1 base short, with 11 bases between. This CDR3 is built from 14 residues. The germline CDR1 and CDR2 sequences are MNHEY and SVGAGI. The CDR3 is CASSLLRENTEAFF. The CDR3 DNA follows: TGTGCCAGCAGTCTACTCAGGGAGAACACTGAAGCTTTCTTT.

The V gene is TRBV21-1, the J gene TRBJ1-1; TRBD1, the D gene given by the table, was not confirmed from the DNA. TRBV21-1 counts as a pseudogene. This CDR3 has 14 residues. Here the CDR3 DNA reads TGTGCCAGCAGCAAAGCGGGACAGGGCATCATGAGAGGTTTT. This encodes CASSKAGQGIMRGF.

J is TRBJ1-5 and V is TRBV6-5; tentatively, D is TRBD1 (5 bases). The CDR3 is made up of 15 amino acids. The V end was cut by 5 bases, the J end by 7 bases, with 18 bases between. The germline V gene encodes CDR1 MNHEY and CDR2 SVGAGI. CDR3 DNA sequence: TGTGCCAGCAGTCGAGACAGTGGGCTTTTCCAGCCCCAGCATTTT. Its translation is CASSRDSGLFQPQHF.

V and J are TRBV3-1 (or the pseudogene TRBV3-2) and TRBJ2-5, with TRBD2 as a possible D gene (6 bases). V shed 5 bases and J shed 1 base, with 14 bases lying between them. The germline gives CDR1 LGHDT, CDR2 YNNKEL (reference sequence). This CDR3 spans 15 amino acids. CDR3 protein: CASSGRVGGQETQYF. Here the CDR3 DNA reads TGTGCCAGCAGCGGTAGGGTGGGGGGCCAAGAGACCCAGTACTTC.

The V call is TRBV28, the J call TRBJ1-1; D ambiguous. Germline V CDR1 and CDR2: MDHEN, SYDVKM. Trimming stripped 2 bases from V and 1 base from J, with 11 bases between. This CDR3 region has 15 residues. CDR3 protein: CASSLPLWRNTEAFF. CDR3 coding DNA: TGTGCCAGCAGTTTACCACTTTGGAGGAACACTGAAGCTTTCTTT. Complete variable domain (other parts from reference TRBV28 and TRBJ1-1): DVKVTQSSRYLVKRTGEKVFLECVQDMDHENMFWYRQDPGLGLRLIYFSYDVKMKEKGDIPEGYSVSREKKERFSLILESASTNQTSMYLCASSLPLWRNTEAFFGQGTRLTVV.

In regard to this clone: The junction shows a germline mismatch at one end, possibly a read error. This CDR3 reads CASSLVGGPLQF. As DNA, the CDR3 is TGTGCCAGCAGCTTAGTGGGAGGCCCACTCCAATTT. The chain has TRBV7-3 and TRBJ1-1; no definite D call. Germline CDR1 reads SGHTA; CDR2 reads FQGTGA. This CDR3 comprises 12 residues.

The rearrangement links TRBV30 to TRBJ1-2, with D perhaps matching TRBD1 (5 bases). V dropped 3 bases and J dropped 1 base, with 15 bases sitting between them. The CDR3 has 15 residues. Germline CDR1 is GTSNPN and CDR2 is SVGIG (reference sequence). The CDR3 DNA follows: TGTGCCTGGAGACTAAAGACAGCTAGTAACTATGGCTACACCTTC. As protein: CAWRLKTASNYGYTF. Using reference TRBV30 and TRBJ1-2 for the parts outside the CDR3, the full variable domain is SQTIHQWPATLVQPVGSPLSLECTVEGTSNPNLYWYRQAAGRGLQLLFYSVGIGQISSEVPQNLSASRPQDRQFILSSKKLLLSDSGFYLCAWRLKTASNYGYTFGSGTRLTVV.

This CDR3 is CASSLTFGTEAFF. In DNA, the CDR3 is TGTGCCAGCAGCTTAACCTTCGGCACTGAAGCTTTCTTT. This chain joins TRBV5-6 and TRBJ1-1, with D unclear. CDR1 and CDR2 (germline): SGHDT, YYEEEE. The CDR3 is made up of 13 amino acids. V shed 2 bases and J shed 4 bases, with 9 bases lying between them.

The chain carries TRBV7-5 and TRBJ2-1; whether TRBD2, the table's D call, matches the DNA was not checked. TRBV7-5 is annotated as a pseudogene. CDR3 length equals 14 residues. This CDR3 reads CVRSLQRPYNEQFF. In nucleotides, the CDR3 is TGTGTCAGAAGCTTACAGCGACCCTACAATGAGCAGTTCTTC.

CDR3 nucleotides: TGTGCCACCAGTGATTCGGGACTAGCGGGATATGAGCAGTACTTC. It is translated as CATSDSGLAGYEQYF. The chain uses TRBV24-1 and TRBJ2-7; 13 nucleotides match TRBD2. The CDR3 is 15 amino acids. Trimming at V came to 2 bases and at J to 7 bases, leaving 4 bases not matched to a gene. Germline assignment: CDR1 KGHDR and CDR2 SFDVKD.

This chain uses TRBV15 with TRBJ2-5; 12 nucleotides line up with TRBD1. The length of the CDR3 is 15 residues. CDR1 and CDR2 (germline): LNHNV, YYDKDF (reference sequence). Trimming cost V 2 bases and J 7 bases; bases outside gene matches: 5. The CDR3 protein is CATSRLGTGGGTQYF. The CDR3 DNA sequence: TGTGCCACCAGCAGACTCGGGACAGGGGGCGGGACCCAGTACTTC. Based on the CDR3 plus reference TRBV15 and TRBJ2-5, the full variable domain is DAMVIQNPRYQVTQFGKPVTLSCSQTLNHNVMYWYQQKSSQAPKLLFHYYDKDFNNEADTPDNFQSRRPNTSFCFLDIRSPGLGDTAMYLCATSRLGTGGGTQYFGPGTRLLVL.

The chain joins TRBV28 to TRBJ1-5; TRBD1 agrees at 7 bases. The V gene end was trimmed by 8 bases and the J gene end by 6 bases; junction bases not matched to a gene: 13. The CDR3 runs 15 residues. Germline values: CDR1 MDHEN, CDR2 SYDVKM. CDR3 sequence (DNA): TGTGCCAGCTTCGACAGGGTAAAGAAAAGTCAGCCCCAGCATTTT. It codes for CASFDRVKKSQPQHF.

The chain joins TRBV21-1 to TRBJ1-2; TRBD1 was called by the table and not checked on the DNA. TRBV21-1 is listed as a pseudogene. The CDR3 consists of 16 residues. The CDR3 bases are TGTGCCAGCAGCAGGGCAGGGAATATGACTAACTATGGCTACACCTTC. This sequence encodes CASSRAGNMTNYGYTF.

The chain links TRBV7-3 to TRBJ2-3; D unclear. Germline V gives CDR1 SGHTA, CDR2 FQGTGA. This CDR3 is 13 amino acids long. The V and J ends lost 5 bases and 5 bases respectively, with 11 bases between them. The chain's CDR3 is CASSLSREDTQYF. The DNA of the CDR3 is TGTGCCAGCAGCCTGAGCCGCGAAGATACGCAGTATTTT.

J is TRBJ2-1 and V is TRBV3-1 (or the pseudogene TRBV3-2); TRBD1 might be the D (6 bases). CDR3 length: 14 amino acids. Germline V lookup: CDR1 LGHDT, CDR2 YNNKEL (reference sequence). Trimming took off 2 bases at V and 8 bases at J, with 13 bases between the two ends. The chain's CDR3 is CASSQPGEYDEQFF. The CDR3 region has the DNA TGTGCCAGCAGCCAACCAGGGGAGTACGATGAGCAGTTCTTC.

This chain uses TRBV21-1 with TRBJ2-3; the DNA was not used to check the table's D call, TRBD2. TRBV21-1 is noted as a pseudogene. This CDR3 has 15 residues. CDR3 DNA sequence: TGTGCCAGCAGCAAAGGGGCACAGAGGGCAGATACGCAGTATTTT. Protein: CASSKGAQRADTQYF.

The chain is built from TRBV6-2 or TRBV6-3 and TRBJ1-6; 8 bases map to TRBD1. The CDR3 spans 13 residues. J lost 7 bases, V lost 8 bases, and 4 bases had no gene match. The germline V gene has CDR1 MNHEY and CDR2 SVGEGT. The CDR3 here is CASGRQGNSPLHF. The DNA of the CDR3 is TGTGCCAGCGGCCGACAGGGGAATTCACCCCTCCACTTT.

The chain uses TRBV5-1 and TRBJ2-5, with 8 bases fitting TRBD2. Germline V gene lookup returns CDR1 SGHRS and CDR2 YFSETQ. This CDR3 has 16 residues. Trimming cost V 4 bases and J 4 bases; bases outside gene matches: 12. CDR3 nucleotide sequence: TGCGCCAGCAGCCCGGGGGGGCTAGCGGGTTCAGAGACCCAGTACTTC. Its translation is CASSPGGLAGSETQYF.

The chain recombines TRBV3-1 (or the pseudogene TRBV3-2) with TRBJ1-1; D uncertain. The germline gives CDR1 LGHDT, CDR2 YNNKEL (reference sequence). The CDR3 is 12 residues long. V lost 5 bases to trimming and J lost 8 bases, with 12 bases between them. The CDR3 nucleotides read TGTGCCAGCAGCAGATACGGAGGAGAAGCTTTCTTT. Residues: CASSRYGGEAFF.

The rearrangement links TRBV6-5 to TRBJ1-1, with D uncertain. The CDR3 loop spans 15 amino acids. Germline V gives CDR1 MNHEY, CDR2 SVGAGI. V lost 6 bases and J lost 0, with 14 bases in between. CDR3 nucleotide sequence: TGTGCCAGCAGGCCACAGCGGACCTTGAACACTGAAGCTTTCTTT. Its translation is CASRPQRTLNTEAFF.

The chain joins TRBV6-4 to TRBJ2-1, with TRBD2 matching over 11 bases. The length of the CDR3 is 15 residues. V gave up 0 bases and J gave up 6 bases; unmatched junction bases: 1. The V gene's germline CDR1 is MRHNA and CDR2 SNTAGT. The CDR3, as DNA: TGTGCCAGCAGTGACTCTAGCGGGGGGGCCAATGAGCAGTTCTTC. Translation gives CASSDSSGGANEQFF.

This chain joins TRBV19 and TRBJ1-5, with D possibly TRBD1 on 6 matching bases. The CDR3 runs to 13 residues. The germline V gene has CDR1 LNHDA and CDR2 SQIVND (reference sequence). V dropped 5 bases and J dropped 4 bases, with 9 bases sitting between them. CDR3 region: CASSETGNQPQHF. Here the CDR3 DNA reads TGTGCCAGTAGTGAGACAGGTAATCAGCCCCAGCATTTT.